One sample yielded the 25 T cell receptor beta chains listed below, sequenced in a study of post-analysis software for immune sequencing data. General study results and limits: When patients were compared with controls, 4 or 5 TRBV segments were more frequent, TRBV5-6, TRBV5-1 and TRBV20-1 among them.

What these receptors recognize is not known. Each TCR beta cDNA library carried unique molecular identifiers. TCRdb reprocessed the PCR reads via MiXCR and lists one record per CDR3 protein. The sample shows roughly 800,000 distinct CDR3 sequences, around 50% of them seen only once. The sequencing sample was made of blood. The receptors originated from a girl between 5 and 17 years old with multiple sclerosis.

The genes are TRBV9 and TRBJ2-1, with a possible D match to TRBD2 (6 bases). CDR3 length: 11 amino acids. The V end lost 7 bases, the J end lost 8 bases, and 10 bases lay between the germline ends. The germline gives CDR1 SGDLS, CDR2 YYNGEE. The CDR3 here is CASARRDEQFF. CDR3 bases: TGTGCCAGCGCGAGGAGGGATGAGCAGTTCTTC.

The chain employs TRBV10-2 and TRBJ2-5, with 13 bases identical to TRBD2. V trimming: 8 bases; J trimming: 5 bases; junction bases outside the gene matches: 5. The germline V gene has CDR1 WSHSY and CDR2 SAAADI. The length of the CDR3 is 14 residues. Here the CDR3 reads CASGLAGEGETQYF. CDR3 coding DNA: TGCGCCAGCGGACTAGCGGGAGAGGGGGAGACCCAGTACTTC.

The CDR3 here is CASSPRPGQGGGYTF. In nucleotides, the CDR3 is TGTGCCAGCTCACCGCGACCGGGACAGGGAGGAGGCTACACCTTC. The V gene is TRBV18, the J gene TRBJ1-2; 9 positions agree with TRBD1. The V gene's germline CDR1 is KGHSH and CDR2 LQKENI. The CDR3 consists of 15 residues. The V and J ends lost 3 bases and 8 bases, in that order; junction bases with no gene match: 10.

V and J are TRBV5-1 and TRBJ2-6; unclear D gene. Trimming cost V 8 bases and J 0 bases, with 9 bases left between them. The CDR3 extends over 14 amino acids. The germline V gene has CDR1 SGHRS and CDR2 YFSETQ. DNA for the CDR3: TGCGCCAGTACTCCAGGCTCTGGGGCCAACGTCCTGACTTTC. Translation gives CASTPGSGANVLTF.

This chain connects TRBV24-1 to TRBJ2-3; no clear D. Germline CDR1 and CDR2: KGHDR and SFDVKD. CDR3 size: 13 residues. Trimming removed 5 bases at V and 2 bases at J, with 7 bases between. The DNA for the CDR3 is TGTGCCACCAGTGTCCCGAACACAGATACGCAGTATTTT. As protein: CATSVPNTDTQYF.

Many counts were recorded for this clonotype. The V and J genes are TRBV29-1 and TRBJ2-7; possibly TRBD1 or TRBD2 for D (5 bases each). The V end was cut by 4 bases, the J end by 0 bases, with 10 bases between. Germline V gene lookup returns CDR1 SQVTM and CDR2 ANQGSEA. The CDR3 length is 13 residues. DNA for the CDR3: TGCAGCGTTGCGGGACGGAGCTCCTACGAGCAGTACTTC. Protein sequence: CSVAGRSSYEQYF.

This clonotype has just one count. The rearrangement uses TRBV12-3 or TRBV12-4 and TRBJ1-1; TRBD1 is a possible D gene (5 bases). V was shortened by 3 bases and J by 6 bases, with 11 bases between the two germline ends. This CDR3 comprises 13 residues. In DNA, the CDR3 is TGTGCCAGCAGTTTCCGGGGGTTCGCTGAAGCTTTCTTT. This encodes CASSFRGFAEAFF.

The genes are TRBV5-1 and TRBJ2-3, with D perhaps TRBD2 (5 bases). The CDR3 spans 15 residues. Between the trimmed V and J ends, which lost 0 bases and 4 bases, there was a span of 12 bases. CDR1 and CDR2 from the germline V gene are SGHRS and YFSETQ. The CDR3 region is CASSLGLAYADTQYF. DNA for the CDR3: TGCGCCAGCAGCTTGGGGTTAGCGTACGCAGATACGCAGTATTTT.

The chain joins TRBV28 to TRBJ2-5; TRBD1 matches 10 bases. Matching the DNA end better, TRBJ2-7 makes the J call doubtful. Germline V CDR1 and CDR2: MDHEN, SYDVKM. The CDR3 loop spans 13 amino acids. The CDR3 DNA is TGTGCCAGCACTCGGGACAGGGGCAACGAGCAGTACTTC. Translating gives CASTRDRGNEQYF.

The rearrangement uses TRBV29-1 and TRBJ1-1; tentative D call: TRBD1 (5 bases). The CDR3 consists of 12 residues. The V gene lost 4 bases and the J gene lost 7 bases, with 13 bases spanning the gap. Per germline, CDR1 SQVTM and CDR2 ANQGSEA. CDR3 DNA: TGCAGCGTTGTGGGGCAGCCCCATGAAGCTTTCTTT. Translation: CSVVGQPHEAFF.

The rearrangement links TRBV7-2 to TRBJ2-4, with 7 bases matching TRBD2. Losses at the gene ends were 5 bases for V and 7 bases for J; bases not matched to a gene: 11. This CDR3 has 15 amino acids. Germline V CDR1 and CDR2: SGHTA, FQGNSA. CDR3 in amino acids: CASSPRSGVGNIQYF. Here the CDR3 DNA reads TGTGCCAGCAGCCCCAGAAGCGGGGTCGGTAACATTCAGTACTTC.

This chain connects TRBV29-1 to TRBJ1-1, with D possibly matching TRBD1 (6 bases). Germline CDR1 SQVTM, CDR2 ANQGSEA. V was trimmed by 4 bases and J by 7 bases, leaving 10 bases between them. This CDR3 spans 11 amino acids. The CDR3 is CSVGTAFEAFF. DNA of the CDR3: TGCAGCGTTGGGACAGCATTTGAAGCTTTCTTT.

The V gene is TRBV14, the J gene TRBJ1-2, with TRBD1 as a possible D gene (6 bases). The germline CDR1 and CDR2 sequences are SGHDN and FVKESK. The CDR3 consists of 17 residues. Trimming took off 4 bases at V and 4 bases at J, with 22 bases between the two ends. CDR3 region: CASSPQTGTPKIYGYTF. The CDR3 DNA is TGTGCCAGCAGCCCCCAAACCGGGACACCTAAAATCTATGGCTACACCTTC.

The rearrangement uses TRBV7-9 and TRBJ1-2; 10 positions agree with TRBD1. CDR3 length equals 17 residues. J gave up 0 bases and V 5 bases, and 9 bases lay outside the gene matches. The germline gives CDR1 SEHNR, CDR2 FQNEAQ (reference sequence). CDR3 sequence reads: CASSVKGQGITNYGYTF. The CDR3 DNA is TGTGCCAGCAGCGTTAAGGGACAGGGGATAACTAACTATGGCTACACCTTC.

The CDR3 is CSANGLAGKQETQYF. CDR3 nucleotides: TGCAGTGCAAATGGACTAGCGGGCAAACAAGAGACCCAGTACTTC. This sequence joins TRBV20-1 and TRBJ2-5, with 11 bases that match TRBD2. The CDR3 contains 15 residues. V was clipped by 6 bases and J by 2 bases; unmatched bases: 8. From germline, CDR1 is DFQATT and CDR2 SNEGSKA (reference sequence).

V is TRBV7-8 and J is TRBJ1-2; D is ambiguous. This CDR3 is 14 amino acids long. The germline gives CDR1 SGHVS, CDR2 FQNEAQ. V was trimmed by 4 bases and J by 9 bases, leaving 18 bases between them. The CDR3 protein is CASSSANRRVSYTF. The CDR3 DNA reads as TGTGCCAGCAGCTCCGCCAACCGGAGGGTCAGCTACACCTTC.

This clonotype has only a few counts. This sequence joins TRBV7-8 and TRBJ1-2; weak D call: TRBD1 (5 bases). Trimming stripped 1 base from V and 7 bases from J, with 16 bases between. CDR1 SGHVS and CDR2 FQNEAQ come from the germline V gene. CDR3 length equals 15 residues. The CDR3 loop is CASSLVGQGPFGYTF. CDR3 in DNA: TGTGCCAGCAGCTTAGTAGGGCAGGGCCCATTTGGCTACACCTTC.

V and J are TRBV7-3 and TRBJ1-2; TRBD1 matches at 9 bases. V dropped 5 bases and J dropped 4; count of bases not matched to a gene: 5. This CDR3 has 14 residues. Germline V gives CDR1 SGHTA, CDR2 FQGTGA. CDR3 coding DNA: TGTGCCAGCAGCATTTCGACAGGGGGCTATGGCTACACCTTC. It yields the protein CASSISTGGYGYTF.

The chain employs TRBV30 and TRBJ2-7; no definite D call. This CDR3 is 14 amino acids long. Per the germline V gene, CDR1 is GTSNPN and CDR2 is SVGIG (reference sequence). The V end lost 2 bases, the J end lost 4 bases, and 15 bases lay between the germline ends. CDR3 DNA sequence: TGTGCCTGGAGTCACTGGAGTCCGGGTTACGAGCAGTACTTC. This encodes CAWSHWSPGYEQYF.

J is TRBJ2-5 and V is TRBV29-1; D call uncertain. The CDR3 is 14 amino acids. V was shortened by 1 base and J by 0 bases, with 9 bases between the two germline ends. The V gene's germline CDR1 is SQVTM and CDR2 ANQGSEA. CDR3 DNA sequence: TGCAGCGTTGAAGGTCAGGAAGACCAAGAGACCCAGTACTTC. This codes for CSVEGQEDQETQYF.

This sequence joins TRBV2 and TRBJ2-7; D gene ambiguous. CDR1 and CDR2 from the germline V gene are SNHLY and FYNNEI. V was cut by 2 bases and J by 3 bases, with 11 bases left in between. This CDR3 contains 14 residues. In nucleotides, the CDR3 is TGTGCCAGCAGTGAAAGAGCAGGCCACTACGAGCAGTACTTC. It specifies CASSERAGHYEQYF.

This clonotype was observed a few times. The J gene is TRBJ2-7, the V gene TRBV29-1; 8 bases fit TRBD2. The J call is doubtful: the DNA matches TRBJ2-5 better. Germline loops: CDR1 SQVTM, CDR2 ANQGSEA. The CDR3 is made up of 12 amino acids. DNA for the CDR3: TGCAGCGGTCGACTAGCGATTGAGACCCAGTACTTC. Translation gives CSGRLAIETQYF.

This clonotype was found a few times. The chain carries TRBV27 and TRBJ2-3; D is possibly TRBD1 (6 bases). The CDR3 covers 13 residues. Trimming removed 5 bases at V and 5 bases at J, with 11 bases between. The germline gives CDR1 MNHEY, CDR2 SMNVEV (reference sequence). In DNA form, the CDR3 reads TGTGCCAGCAGTGGGGGCTGGGGAGATACGCAGTATTTT. Protein product: CASSGGWGDTQYF.

The chain couples TRBV18 to TRBJ2-1; 12 bases agree with TRBD2. The CDR3 is 17 residues long. With V trimmed by 3 bases and J by 2 bases, 5 bases remained unmatched. Germline loops: CDR1 KGHSH, CDR2 LQKENI. This CDR3 is CASSPRASGRAYNEQFF. CDR3 DNA sequence: TGTGCCAGCTCACCGCGGGCTAGCGGGAGGGCCTACAATGAGCAGTTCTTC.

The CDR3 region is CASSYQGPSTEAFF. CDR3 DNA sequence: TGCGCCAGCAGCTACCAGGGTCCTAGCACTGAAGCTTTCTTT. The V and J genes are TRBV5-1 and TRBJ1-1; D might be TRBD1 (5 bases). This CDR3 spans 14 amino acids. Germline V gene data show CDR1 as SGHRS and CDR2 as YFSETQ. Between the trimmed V and J ends, which lost 3 bases and 4 bases, there was a span of 13 bases.